The T cell receptor (beta chain) under discussion was sequenced for a study of cytomegalovirus exposure and HLA in healthy donors. This CDR3 has 16 amino acids. J gave up 2 bases and V 4 bases, and 8 bases lay outside the gene matches. Germline assignment: CDR1 SGHAT and CDR2 FQNNGV. General study findings and limits: Researchers reportedly found TCR beta sequences accurately predicted most subjects' HLA-A and HLA-B alleles. Reports showed the classifier diagnosing cytomegalovirus status with high specificity and sensitivity. A later analysis reportedly found fewer N-insertions in an Asian-associated ancestry cluster than the approximately 700-donor mean.

As regards this clone: Its antigen is still unknown.

13 Jbeta primers and 60 Vbeta primers were used for the PCR. Here immunoSEQ multiplex PCR was the method, and the copy in TCRdb shows in-frame clones only, minus some. The sample includes over 85,000 clones, around 79% of them seen just once. V usage is TRBV11-2 and J usage is TRBJ2-7; 10 bases agree with TRBD2. The clonotype was recovered from a woman aged 25 to 39 in good health and CMV-seronegative. Sequences were obtained from PBMCs. CDR3 sequence (DNA): TGTGCCAGCAGCTCCATAGCGGGAGGCGCCCCCTACGAGCAGTACTTC. It yields the protein CASSSIAGGAPYEQYF.